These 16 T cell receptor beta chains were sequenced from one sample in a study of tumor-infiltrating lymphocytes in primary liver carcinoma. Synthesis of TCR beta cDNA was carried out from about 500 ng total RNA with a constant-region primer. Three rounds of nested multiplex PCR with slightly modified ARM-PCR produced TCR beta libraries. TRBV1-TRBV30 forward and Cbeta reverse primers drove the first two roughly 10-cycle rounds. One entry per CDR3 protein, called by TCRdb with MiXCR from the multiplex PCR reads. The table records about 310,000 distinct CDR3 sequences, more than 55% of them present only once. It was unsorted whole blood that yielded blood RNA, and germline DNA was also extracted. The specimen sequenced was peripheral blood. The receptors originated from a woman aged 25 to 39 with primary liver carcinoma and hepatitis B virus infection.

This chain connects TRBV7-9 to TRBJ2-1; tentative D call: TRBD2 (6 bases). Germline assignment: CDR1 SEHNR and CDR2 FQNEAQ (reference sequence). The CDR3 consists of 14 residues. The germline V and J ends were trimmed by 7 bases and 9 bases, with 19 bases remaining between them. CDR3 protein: CASTQTGLQSEQFF. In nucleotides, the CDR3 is TGTGCCAGCACCCAGACGGGACTCCAATCTGAGCAGTTCTTC. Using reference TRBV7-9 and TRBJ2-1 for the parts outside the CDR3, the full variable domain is DTGVSQNPRHKITKRGQNVTFRCDPISEHNRLYWYRQTLGQGPEFLTYFQNEAQLEKSRLLSDRFSAERPKGSFSTLEIQRTEQGDSAMYLCASTQTGLQSEQFFGPGTRLTVL.

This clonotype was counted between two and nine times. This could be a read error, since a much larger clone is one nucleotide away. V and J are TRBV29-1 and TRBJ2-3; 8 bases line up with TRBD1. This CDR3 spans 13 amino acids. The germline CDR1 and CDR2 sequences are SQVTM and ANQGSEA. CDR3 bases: TGCAGCGTTCGGACAGGGTCGTTAGATGCGCAGTATTTT. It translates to CSVRTGSLDAQYF.

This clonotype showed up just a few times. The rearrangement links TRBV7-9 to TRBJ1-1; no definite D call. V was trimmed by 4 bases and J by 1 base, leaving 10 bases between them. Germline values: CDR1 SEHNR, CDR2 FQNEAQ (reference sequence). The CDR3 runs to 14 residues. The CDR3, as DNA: TGTGCCAGCAGCTCCGGACGGCAGAACACTGAAGCTTTCTTT. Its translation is CASSSGRQNTEAFF.

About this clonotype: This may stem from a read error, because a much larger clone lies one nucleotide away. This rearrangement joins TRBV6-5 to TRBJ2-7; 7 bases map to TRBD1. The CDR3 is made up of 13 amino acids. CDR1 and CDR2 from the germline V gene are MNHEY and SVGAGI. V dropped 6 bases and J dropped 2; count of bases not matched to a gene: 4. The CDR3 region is CASRSQGAYEQYF. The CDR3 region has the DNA TGTGCCAGCAGGAGCCAGGGGGCCTACGAGCAGTACTTC.

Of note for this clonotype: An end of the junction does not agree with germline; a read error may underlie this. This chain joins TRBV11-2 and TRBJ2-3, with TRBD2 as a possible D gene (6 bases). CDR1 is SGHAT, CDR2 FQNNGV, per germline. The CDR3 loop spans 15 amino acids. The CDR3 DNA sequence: TGTCCCAGCAGCCCGAGACTAGTTAGTACAGATACGCAGTATTTT. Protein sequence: CPSSPRLVSTDTQYF.

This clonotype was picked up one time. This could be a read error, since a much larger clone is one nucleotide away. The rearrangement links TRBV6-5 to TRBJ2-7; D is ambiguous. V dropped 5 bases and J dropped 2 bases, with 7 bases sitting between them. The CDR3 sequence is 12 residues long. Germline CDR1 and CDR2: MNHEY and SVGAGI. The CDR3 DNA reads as TGTGCCAGCAGTCATGAGACCTACGAGCAGTACTTC. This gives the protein CASSHETYEQYF.

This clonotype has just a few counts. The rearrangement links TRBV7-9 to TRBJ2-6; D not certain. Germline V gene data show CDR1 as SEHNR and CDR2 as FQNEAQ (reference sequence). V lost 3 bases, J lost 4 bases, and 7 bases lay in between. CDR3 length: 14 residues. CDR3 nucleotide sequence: TGTGCCAGCAGCTTCTTAGGAGGGGCCAACGTCCTGACTTTC. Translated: CASSFLGGANVLTF.

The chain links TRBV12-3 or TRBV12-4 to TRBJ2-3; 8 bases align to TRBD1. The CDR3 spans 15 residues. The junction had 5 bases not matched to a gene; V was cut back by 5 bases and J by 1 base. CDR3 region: CASSEHRGGTDTQYF. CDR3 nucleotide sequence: TGTGCCAGCAGTGAACACAGGGGGGGCACAGATACGCAGTATTTT.

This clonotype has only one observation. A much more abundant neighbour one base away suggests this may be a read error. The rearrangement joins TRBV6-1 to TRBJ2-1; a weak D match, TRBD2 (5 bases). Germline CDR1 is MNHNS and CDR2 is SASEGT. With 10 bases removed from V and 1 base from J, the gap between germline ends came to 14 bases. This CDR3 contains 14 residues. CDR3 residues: CATSRTGSYNEQFF. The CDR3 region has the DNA TGTGCCACCTCCCGGACTGGGTCCTACAATGAGCAGTTCTTC.

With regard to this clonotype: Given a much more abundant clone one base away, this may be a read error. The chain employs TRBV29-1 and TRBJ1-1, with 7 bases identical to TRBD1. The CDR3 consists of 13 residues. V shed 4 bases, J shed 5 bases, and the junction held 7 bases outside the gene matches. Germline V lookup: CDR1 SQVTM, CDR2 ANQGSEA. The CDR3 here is CSVGRQGCTEAFF. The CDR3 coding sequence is TGCAGCGTTGGAAGACAGGGTTGTACTGAAGCTTTCTTT. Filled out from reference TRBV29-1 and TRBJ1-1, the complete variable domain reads SAVISQKPSRDICQRGTSLTIQCQVDSQVTMMFWYRQQPGQSLTLIATANQGSEATYESGFVIDKFPISRPNLTFSTLTVSNMSPEDSSIYLCSVGRQGCTEAFFGQGTRLTVV.

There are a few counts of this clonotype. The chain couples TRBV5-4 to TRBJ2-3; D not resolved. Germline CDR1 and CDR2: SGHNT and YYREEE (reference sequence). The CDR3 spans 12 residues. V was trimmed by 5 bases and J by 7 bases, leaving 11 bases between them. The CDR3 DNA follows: TGTGCCAGCAGGGAAGACTGGCATACGCAGTATTTT. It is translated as CASREDWHTQYF.

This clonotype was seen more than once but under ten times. CDR3 loop: CASSPAGSNTEAFF. The CDR3 region has the DNA TGTGCCAGCTCACCCGCGGGGTCAAACACTGAAGCTTTCTTT. This chain links TRBV7-9 with TRBJ1-1, with unresolved D. V gave up 8 bases and J gave up 2 bases, with 15 bases separating them. CDR3 length: 14 amino acids. CDR1 and CDR2 from the germline V gene are SEHNR and FQNEAQ (reference sequence).

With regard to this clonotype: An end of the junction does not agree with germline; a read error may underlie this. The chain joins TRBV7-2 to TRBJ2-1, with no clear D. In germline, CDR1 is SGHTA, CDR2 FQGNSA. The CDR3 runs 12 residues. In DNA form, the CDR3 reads TGTGCCAGCAGCCCCCCCCTGATCCCTTACCTCTTC. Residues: CASSPPLIPYLF.

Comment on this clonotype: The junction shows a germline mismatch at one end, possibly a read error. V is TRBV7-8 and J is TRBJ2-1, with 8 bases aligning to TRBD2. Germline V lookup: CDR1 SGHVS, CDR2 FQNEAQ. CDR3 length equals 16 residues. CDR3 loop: CASSSHGGVSYNEHFF. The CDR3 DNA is TGTGCCAGCAGCTCCCACGGGGGGGTTTCCTACAATGAGCACTTCTTC. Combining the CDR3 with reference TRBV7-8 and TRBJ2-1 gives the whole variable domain GAGVSQSPRYKVAKRGQDVALRCDPISGHVSLFWYQQALGQGPEFLTYFQNEAQLDKSGLPSDRFFAERPEGSVSTLKIQRTQQEDSAVYLCASSSHGGVSYNEHFFGPGTRLTVL.

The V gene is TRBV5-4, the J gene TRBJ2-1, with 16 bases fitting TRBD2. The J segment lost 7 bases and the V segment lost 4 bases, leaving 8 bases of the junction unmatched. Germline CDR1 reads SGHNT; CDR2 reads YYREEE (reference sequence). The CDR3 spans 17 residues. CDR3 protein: CASSPGTSGRGGNEQFF. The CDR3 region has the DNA TGTGCCAGCAGCCCCGGGACTAGCGGGAGGGGAGGGAATGAGCAGTTCTTC.

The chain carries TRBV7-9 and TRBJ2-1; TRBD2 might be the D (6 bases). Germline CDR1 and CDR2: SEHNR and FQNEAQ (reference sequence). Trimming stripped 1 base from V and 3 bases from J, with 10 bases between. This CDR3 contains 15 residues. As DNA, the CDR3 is TGTGCCAGCAGCTTAGGGGACTGCTTCTACAATGAGCAGTTCTTC. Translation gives CASSLGDCFYNEQFF.